A selection of T cell receptor beta chains follows, all from one sample in a study of blood T cell repertoires in COVID-19. Assay: immunoSEQ multiplex PCR; the TCRdb copy retains only in-frame clones and omits some. This table holds hundreds of thousands of clones, around nine tenths found once. Material: PBMCs or T cells enriched from blood (not recorded which). The receptor set was obtained from a woman aged 45-60 years who had recovered from COVID-19. The CDR3 runs from the conserved cysteine through the conserved F or W. Fields, in order: clone size, J gene, CDR3 length, V gene, D gene, CDR3 protein, CDR3 DNA. D genes are given only for firm matches. Only some rows state a clone size, as once, few, many or a class for expanded clones.

>.|TRBJ2-2|16|TRBV7-6|TRBD1
CASSLSTGGNTGELFF
TGTGCCAGCAGCTTGTCTACAGGGGGCAACACCGGGGAGCTGTTTTTT
>.|TRBJ2-5|16|TRBV6-2/TRBV6-3|TRBD2
CASSSQGLAGSETQYF
TGTGCCAGCAGTTCCCAGGGACTAGCGGGCTCGGAGACCCAGTACTTC
>.|TRBJ2-5|13|TRBV4-2|.
CASSQAEFETQYF
TGTGCCAGCAGCCAAGCCGAGTTCGAGACCCAGTACTTC
>.|TRBJ2-1|15|TRBV6-2/TRBV6-3|TRBD2
CASSHLAGSYNEQFF
TGTGCCAGCAGCCATCTAGCGGGATCCTACAATGAGCAGTTCTTC
>.|TRBJ2-5|15|TRBV28|TRBD1
CASSDRGRKIETQYF
TGTGCCAGCAGTGACAGGGGGCGCAAAATCGAGACCCAGTACTTC
>.|TRBJ1-5|15|TRBV10-3|TRBD1
CAISEGQGVGQPQHF
TGTGCCATCAGTGAAGGCCAGGGGGTTGGGCAGCCCCAGCATTTT
>.|TRBJ2-6|15|TRBV6-5|.
CASNRVTSGANVLTF
TGTGCCAGCAACAGGGTAACGTCTGGGGCCAACGTCCTGACTTTC
>.|TRBJ2-7|14|TRBV11-2|.
CASSLDRQGGEQYF
TGTGCCAGCAGCTTAGACCGACAGGGAGGCGAGCAGTACTTC
>.|TRBJ1-1|17|TRBV1|.
CTSSQRGQGIERTEAFF
TGCACCAGCAGCCAACGTGGACAGGGGATCGAGAGGACTGAAGCTTTCTTT
>.|TRBJ2-1|16|TRBV2|TRBD2
CASSENPGGSYNEQFF
TGTGCCAGCAGTGAAAATCCGGGGGGCTCCTACAATGAGCAGTTCTTC
>once|TRBJ1-5|14|TRBV7-6|TRBD1
CASSLVTGGQPQHF
TGTGCCAGCAGCTTAGTAACAGGGGGTCAGCCCCAGCATTTT
>.|TRBJ2-4|12|TRBV28|.
CASSPDSNIQYF
TGTGCCAGCAGTCCTGACAGTAACATTCAGTACTTC
>.|TRBJ1-3|14|TRBV5-4|.
CATAGQTSGNTIYF
TGTGCCACAGCCGGACAGACCTCTGGAAACACCATATATTTT
>.|TRBJ2-2|15|TRBV6-5|.
CASRSSKGNTGELFF
TGTGCCAGCAGATCTAGCAAGGGGAACACCGGGGAGCTGTTTTTT